The rows below give T cell receptor beta chains drawn from one sample of a study of blood T cell repertoires in COVID-19. Measured with immunoSEQ multiplex PCR; TCRdb has only the in-frame clones, and not every one. Of fewer than 200,000 clones listed, 82% were seen once; the top ten hold more than 4%. Sequenced material: PBMCs or T cells enriched from blood (not recorded which). All receptors come from a woman aged 55-70 years with acute COVID-19. Both conserved end residues are part of each CDR3. A D gene is named only where the DNA matches it firmly. The listing skips clone size in some rows; elsewhere it reads once, few, many or a size class.

clone size	V gene	J gene	D gene	CDR3 DNA	CDR3 protein
NA	TRBV3-1/TRBV3-2	TRBJ1-2	NA	TGTGCCAGCAGCCAAACAGGGTTAGGGGGCTACACCTTC	CASSQTGLGGYTF
NA	TRBV25-1	TRBJ2-4	TRBD1	TGTGCCAGCAGTGCGACAGGGTTAGGGGAAAACATTCAGTACTTC	CASSATGLGENIQYF
NA	TRBV9	TRBJ1-5	NA	TGTGCCAGCAGCGTAGCGGGAACTCCAAATCAGCCCCAGCATTTT	CASSVAGTPNQPQHF
NA	TRBV10-3	TRBJ2-5	NA	TGTGCCATCAGTGAGTCAGGGGGAGAGACCCAGTACTTC	CAISESGGETQYF
once	TRBV5-6	TRBJ1-2	TRBD1	TGTGCCAGCAGTAACCAACCGACAGGGCTCAATGGCTACACCTTC	CASSNQPTGLNGYTF
NA	TRBV28	TRBJ1-6	NA	TGTGCCAGCAGTTTAATCGGGGGGAATTCACCCCTCCACTTT	CASSLIGGNSPLHF
NA	TRBV20-1	TRBJ1-2	NA	TGCAGTGCTAGTTCCCTGGGGGCTGTAGGTGGCTACACCTTC	CSASSLGAVGGYTF
NA	TRBV7-2	TRBJ1-5	TRBD1	TGTGCCAGCAGCACCGGACAGGGAAAGGGTAAGCCCCAGCATTTT	CASSTGQGKGKPQHF
NA	TRBV18	TRBJ1-1	NA	TGTGCCAGCTCCCTCCCCTCGGGGAACACTGAAGCTTTCTTT	CASSLPSGNTEAFF
NA	TRBV29-1	TRBJ1-1	NA	TGCAGCGTTGCCCCTCAAGGGGCAGGCGAAGCTTTCTTT	CSVAPQGAGEAFF
NA	TRBV5-1	TRBJ2-5	NA	TGCGCCAGCAGCTTACAGCCGCAGCAGTACCAAGAGACCCAGTACTTC	CASSLQPQQYQETQYF
NA	TRBV10-1	TRBJ2-3	TRBD2	TGCGCCAGCAGTGAGTCTCTAGCGGGGGGGCAAGATACGCAGTATTTT	CASSESLAGGQDTQYF
NA	TRBV7-9	TRBJ2-2	NA	TGTGCCAGCAGCTTAGCGAGAACCGGGGAGCTGTTTTTT	CASSLARTGELFF